Below, 13 T cell receptor beta chains from the same sample are listed, as sequenced in a study of identical twins. TCRdb analysed the 5' RACE reads with MiXCR anew, one entry per CDR3 protein. In the table there are around 490,000 distinct CDR3 sequences, approximately 14% of which are singletons. These data also featured in a second study, about yellow fever vaccine responses in identical twins.

Specimen: CD4+ T cells sorted from blood. Receptor source: a woman between 18 and 30 years old in good health.

Ten or more counts support this clonotype. V is TRBV9 and J is TRBJ2-1; TRBD2 matches 12 bases. The V gene's germline CDR1 is SGDLS and CDR2 YYNGEE. This CDR3 contains 17 residues. The V and J ends lost 4 bases and 7 bases, in that order; junction bases with no gene match: 12. Here the CDR3 DNA reads TGTGCCAGCAGCCAAGTGGCGACTAGCGGGAGTTCAAATGAGCAGTTCTTC. Translating it yields CASSQVATSGSSNEQFF.

The CDR3 spells CATSDYRKQFF. For the CDR3, the DNA is TGTGCCACCAGTGATTACAGGAAGCAGTTCTTC. The J gene is TRBJ2-1, the V gene TRBV24-1, with D perhaps matching TRBD1 (5 bases). Trimming stripped 2 bases from V and 11 bases from J, with 6 bases between. CDR1 is KGHDR and CDR2 is SFDVKD in the germline V gene. This CDR3 spans 11 amino acids.

The gene calls are TRBV5-6 and TRBJ2-3; TRBD2 might be the D (5 bases). CDR1 and CDR2 (germline): SGHDT, YYEEEE. Trimming shortened V by 4 bases and J by 2 bases, and 20 bases separated the two germline ends. The CDR3 has 17 amino acids. CDR3 residues: CASSVTKTDWDTDTQYF. CDR3 in DNA: TGTGCCAGCAGCGTGACTAAGACGGACTGGGACACAGATACGCAGTATTTT.

This clonotype appeared many times. V usage is TRBV7-3 and J usage is TRBJ2-7; tentative D call: TRBD2 (6 bases). The germline V and J ends were trimmed by 0 bases and 0 bases, with 9 bases remaining between them. This CDR3 region has 15 residues. Germline V gene lookup returns CDR1 SGHTA and CDR2 FQGTGA. CDR3 region: CASSLTPGSSYEQYF. CDR3 nucleotides: TGTGCCAGCAGCTTAACTCCCGGGAGCTCCTACGAGCAGTACTTC.

This clonotype was seen a few times. CDR3: CARTGQATGELFF. Here the CDR3 DNA reads TGTGCCAGGACAGGTCAGGCCACCGGGGAGCTGTTTTTT. V usage is TRBV2 and J usage is TRBJ2-2; a possible D gene is TRBD1 (6 bases). The germline CDR1 and CDR2 sequences are SNHLY and FYNNEI. The CDR3 loop spans 13 amino acids. Trimming removed 9 bases at V and 4 bases at J, with 12 bases between. The variable domain in full, completed from reference TRBV2 and TRBJ2-2, reads EPEVTQTPSHQVTQMGQEVILRCVPISNHLYFYWYRQILGQKVEFLVSFYNNEISEKSEIFDDQFSVERPDGSNFTLKIRSTKLEDSAMYFCARTGQATGELFFGEGSRLTVL.

In its sample, this clonotype was seen many times. The conserved phenylalanine or tryptophan is not found at the CDR3 terminus, so this likely reflects a read error. The DNA is omitted, as the CDR3 cannot be located on it reliably, and the CDR3 follows TCRdb's listing. V is TRBV28 and J is TRBJ2-5; TRBD2 is taken as the D call from the table, unchecked against the DNA. The CDR3 contains 14 residues when both ends are counted. From germline, CDR1 is MDHEN and CDR2 SYDVKM. The CDR3 sequence is CASSFSRRTETWAV.

There are a few counts of this clonotype. The J gene is TRBJ2-1, the V gene TRBV20-1; 9 nucleotides align to TRBD2. Germline V gives CDR1 DFQATT, CDR2 SNEGSKA (reference sequence). Trimming took 3 bases from V and 7 from J; bases not matched to a gene: 10. The CDR3 consists of 15 residues. Here the CDR3 reads CSASSFAGGPNEQFF. For the CDR3, the DNA is TGCAGTGCTAGTAGTTTCGCGGGGGGGCCGAATGAGCAGTTCTTC.

This clonotype was seen a handful of times. The chain carries TRBV3-1 and TRBJ2-7; D remains unclear. Germline V gene lookup returns CDR1 LGHDT and CDR2 YNNKEL (reference sequence). The CDR3 loop spans 17 amino acids. The germline V and J ends were trimmed by 1 base and 1 base, with 17 bases remaining between them. The CDR3 here is CASSQVRGRTGSYEQYF. The DNA of the CDR3 is TGTGCCAGCAGCCAAGTAAGAGGTCGCACTGGGTCCTACGAGCAGTACTTC.

This clonotype was seen a few times. J is TRBJ1-2 and V is TRBV7-9; possibly TRBD1 for D (6 bases). V shed 1 base and J shed 7 bases, with 19 bases lying between them. The CDR3 length is 16 residues. CDR1 and CDR2 from the germline V gene are SEHNR and FQNEAQ (reference sequence). CDR3 sequence reads: CASSLGPWGANPGYTF. DNA of the CDR3: TGTGCCAGCAGCTTAGGCCCATGGGGGGCGAATCCTGGCTACACCTTC.

This chain connects TRBV10-3 to TRBJ1-1, with D unclear. This CDR3 region has 20 residues. CDR1 and CDR2 from the germline V gene are ENHRY and SYGVKD. V was cut by 4 bases and J by 6 bases, with 33 bases left in between. Here the CDR3 reads CAISGYGEGRTVEKSPEAFF. DNA for the CDR3: TGTGCCATCAGTGGTTATGGAGAGGGCAGAACGGTAGAGAAATCGCCTGAAGCTTTCTTT.

Turning to this clonotype: Possible read error: a much larger clone is one base away. Likely a read error: the CDR3 ends without its conserved phenylalanine or tryptophan. The gene calls are TRBV29-1 and TRBJ2-1; TRBD2 matches 8 bases. The CDR3 runs 13 residues. Germline V gene data show CDR1 as SQVTM and CDR2 as ANQGSEA. The junction had 12 bases not matched to a gene; V was cut back by 6 bases and J by 11 bases. The CDR3 protein is CSVQKSGSNKQFY. Written as DNA, the CDR3 is TGCAGCGTCCAGAAAAGCGGGAGTAACAAGCAGTTCTAC.

This clonotype was seen only once. V is TRBV10-3 and J is TRBJ2-5, with 7 positions matching TRBD1. The CDR3 is made up of 15 amino acids. Germline trimming cut 3 bases from V and 0 bases from J; bases unmatched to any gene: 4. Germline-derived CDR1 and CDR2 are ENHRY and SYGVKD. The CDR3 nucleotides read TGTGCCATCAGTGAAGGGACAGCGAACCAAGAGACCCAGTACTTC. It encodes CAISEGTANQETQYF.

J is TRBJ1-6 and V is TRBV7-8, with D possibly TRBD1 on 5 matching bases. Germline V lookup: CDR1 SGHVS, CDR2 FQNEAQ. This CDR3 comprises 15 residues. Deletions cut 2 bases from V and 7 bases from J, with 12 bases between. CDR3: CASSLRSGDNSPLHF. The CDR3 DNA reads as TGTGCCAGCAGCTTAAGGTCTGGGGACAATTCACCCCTCCACTTT.